This T cell receptor (beta chain) was observed in a study of shared clonotypes between healthy human individuals. Findings and limits, study-wide: Clonotype sharing among donors was thought likely to change with sequencing depth. Among the subsets, naive ones generally showed larger estimated richness than memory ones.

The authors distributed each subset's genomic DNA evenly over several immunoSEQ plates. Authors' processing steps: In the immunoSEQ data, sequences were junction-only and lacked quality scores, so filtering differed. Sequencing was performed with immunoSEQ multiplex PCR; in TCRdb, only in-frame clones are kept and a portion is missing. That table furnishes V, J and clone size, whereas the DNA furnished D and trimming. Seen here are approximately 2,000,000 clones, around 93% observed once, and the top ten hold more than 1.5%. Of note for this clone: The antigen is unknown.

This CDR3 comprises 14 residues. Germline V gene data show CDR1 as MDHEN and CDR2 as SYDVKM. Between the trimmed V and J ends, which lost 5 bases and 3 bases, there was a span of 14 bases. In the naive CD8 group, cells lacked CD45RO and were positively selected for CCR7, so terminally differentiated effector memory CD45RA+ cells were left out. This receptor was obtained from a man younger than 30 in good health. Some clones in this sample may be carry-over from other donors' samples. The genes are TRBV28 and TRBJ2-7; possible D gene TRBD1, 7 bases. Sequencing was done on a sample of naive CD8+ T cells from PBMCs. CDR3 region: CASSGGTVDYEQYF. As DNA, the CDR3 is TGTGCCAGCAGTGGGGGGACAGTCGACTACGAGCAGTACTTC. The whole variable domain, remainder taken from reference TRBV28 and TRBJ2-7, is DVKVTQSSRYLVKRTGEKVFLECVQDMDHENMFWYRQDPGLGLRLIYFSYDVKMKEKGDIPEGYSVSREKKERFSLILESASTNQTSMYLCASSGGTVDYEQYFGPGTRLTVT.